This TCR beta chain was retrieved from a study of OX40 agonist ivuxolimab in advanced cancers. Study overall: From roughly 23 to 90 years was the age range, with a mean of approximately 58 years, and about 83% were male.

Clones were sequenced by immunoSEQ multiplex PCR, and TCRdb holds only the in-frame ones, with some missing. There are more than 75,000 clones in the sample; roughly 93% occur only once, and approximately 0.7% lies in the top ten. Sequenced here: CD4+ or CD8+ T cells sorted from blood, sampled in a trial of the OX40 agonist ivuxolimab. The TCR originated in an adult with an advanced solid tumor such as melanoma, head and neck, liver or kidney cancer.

This chain's CDR3 is CASRTLAGVYADTQYF. In nucleotides, the CDR3 is TGTGCCAGCAGGACCCTAGCGGGAGTGTATGCAGATACGCAGTATTTT. V and J are TRBV2 and TRBJ2-3; 10 bases match TRBD2. The CDR3 sequence is 16 residues long. The germline V gene encodes CDR1 SNHLY and CDR2 FYNNEI. V lost 6 bases and J lost 4; bases outside the gene matches: 10.